One sample yielded the 16 T cell receptor beta chains listed below, sequenced in a study of CD8+CD57+ T cells in acquired aplastic anemia (dated by TCRdb to the late 2010s). The sequencing machine was an Illumina HiSeq 2000. Genomic DNA was used as template for profiling of TCR beta VDJ combinations and CDR3 sequences. TCRdb ran its own pipeline on the public reads, namely fastp trimming at Q25 and MiXCR clone calling, and kept in-frame beta chains. Each CDR3 protein appears once, grouped with its most common genes and DNA. The sample table records about 150,000 distinct CDR3 sequences; about 48% of these occur just once. Approximately 12% of the sample belongs to the ten largest clones. Expansion of CD8+CD57+ cells had been shown by flow cytometry in the patients chosen for sequencing. Sequencing input: sorted CD4+, CD8+, or CD8+CD57+ T cells (not recorded which) from PBMCs. Every receptor here comes from a human donor with aplastic anemia.

The rearrangement joins TRBV13 to TRBJ1-2; 9 bases line up with TRBD1. V lost 5 bases, J lost 4 bases, and 8 bases stayed unmatched. The germline V gene encodes CDR1 PRHDT and CDR2 FYEKMQ (reference sequence). This CDR3 comprises 15 residues. The CDR3 is CASSTLMTGGYGYTF. In DNA form, the CDR3 reads TGTGCCAGCAGCACACTGATGACAGGGGGCTATGGCTACACCTTC.

This rearrangement joins TRBV20-1 to TRBJ2-7, with 9 bases fitting TRBD1. Germline V lookup: CDR1 DFQATT, CDR2 SNEGSKA (reference sequence). The CDR3 length is 14 residues. The V and J ends lost 6 bases and 5 bases, in that order; junction bases with no gene match: 11. The CDR3 bases are TGCAGTGCGCCGACCGGGACAGGGAGGAACGAGCAGTACTTC. This translates into CSAPTGTGRNEQYF.

This sequence joins TRBV19 and TRBJ1-5; 7 bases fit TRBD1. Germline V gene data show CDR1 as LNHDA and CDR2 as SQIVND (reference sequence). Trimming at V came to 3 bases and at J to 11 bases, leaving 10 bases not matched to a gene. The CDR3 covers 14 residues. The CDR3 DNA reads TGTGCCAGTAGTATCAGGGGGACGGTAGAGACCCAGCATTTT. As protein: CASSIRGTVETQHF.

This sequence joins TRBV7-8 and TRBJ1-3, with a weak D call TRBD1 (6 bases). CDR1 SGHVS and CDR2 FQNEAQ come from the germline V gene. V was trimmed by 5 bases and J by 0 bases, leaving 14 bases between them. The CDR3 spans 16 residues. Here the CDR3 reads CASSRTEINSGNTIYF. CDR3 nucleotide sequence: TGTGCCAGCAGCCGGACAGAGATAAACTCTGGAAACACCATATATTTT.

The chain is built from TRBV7-6 and TRBJ2-5; D is possibly TRBD2 (5 bases). The CDR3 has 13 amino acids. V was cut by 11 bases and J by 2 bases, with 15 bases left in between. CDR1 and CDR2 (germline): SGHVS, FNYEAQ. CDR3: CAVAGGRQETQYF. The CDR3 DNA reads TGTGCCGTGGCTGGCGGGCGGCAAGAGACCCAGTACTTC.

The chain carries TRBV20-1 and TRBJ1-2; D not resolved. The CDR3 spans 14 residues. Trimming stripped 4 bases from V and 3 bases from J, with 15 bases between. The germline gives CDR1 DFQATT, CDR2 SNEGSKA (reference sequence). As DNA, the CDR3 is TGCAGTGCTACCCCGTTTGGGATGGACTATGGCTACACCTTC. This translates into CSATPFGMDYGYTF.

V gene TRBV10-3 combines with J gene TRBJ1-3; 8 bases line up with TRBD1. The V gene's germline CDR1 is ENHRY and CDR2 SYGVKD. V was pared by 4 bases and J by 3 bases, with 2 bases of the junction left unmatched. The CDR3 runs 14 residues. The CDR3 sequence is CAISADRGGNTIYF. CDR3 bases: TGTGCCATCAGTGCCGACAGGGGTGGAAACACCATATATTTT.

The V and J genes are TRBV9 and TRBJ2-5; D is unresolved. Trimming shortened V by 7 bases and J by 4 bases, and 11 bases separated the two germline ends. The germline CDR1 and CDR2 sequences are SGDLS and YYNGEE. The CDR3 loop spans 12 amino acids. CDR3 amino acids: CASSPSGETQYF. DNA for the CDR3: TGTGCCAGCTCACCCTCTGGAGAGACCCAGTACTTC.

Concerning this clonotype itself: This may be a read error, as it is one base from a much larger clone. The V gene is TRBV25-1, the J gene TRBJ1-5; 7 bases align to TRBD1. The germline V gene encodes CDR1 MGHDK and CDR2 SYGVNS. The ends lost 2 bases at V and 3 bases at J; junction bases unmatched: 1. The CDR3 sequence is 14 residues long. The CDR3 coding sequence is TGTGCCAGCAGTGAAACAGGGGACAATCAGCCCCAGCATTTT. Translation: CASSETGDNQPQHF.

This clonotype occurred many times. The CDR3 reads CASSVARDGSSYEQYF. CDR3 coding DNA: TGTGCCAGCAGCGTAGCTAGGGACGGTAGCTCCTACGAGCAGTACTTC. V usage is TRBV9 and J usage is TRBJ2-7; D tentatively reads TRBD1 or TRBD2 (5 bases each). The CDR3 consists of 16 residues. Germline CDR1 SGDLS, CDR2 YYNGEE. V lost 0 bases to trimming and J lost 0 bases, with 13 bases between them. Full variable domain (rest looked up from reference TRBV9 and TRBJ2-7): DSGVTQTPKHLITATGQRVTLRCSPRSGDLSVYWYQQSLDQGLQFLIQYYNGEERAKGNILERFSAQQFPDLHSELNLSSLELGDSALYFCASSVARDGSSYEQYFGPGTRLTVT.

This clonotype was recorded once. The chain has TRBV7-9 and TRBJ1-2; TRBD1 agrees at 12 bases. The V gene end was trimmed by 3 bases and the J gene end by 5 bases; junction bases not matched to a gene: 4. Germline values: CDR1 SEHNR, CDR2 FQNEAQ (reference sequence). This CDR3 spans 15 amino acids. The CDR3 loop reads CASSLGTGGVYGYTF. The CDR3 DNA reads as TGTGCCAGCAGCTTGGGGACAGGGGGCGTTTATGGCTACACCTTC.

The chain joins TRBV2 to TRBJ2-5; unclear D gene. V shed 7 bases and J shed 0 bases, with 18 bases lying between them. Germline V lookup: CDR1 SNHLY, CDR2 FYNNEI. This CDR3 has 16 amino acids. The CDR3 region has the DNA TGTGCCAGCAATGGTGTCAAGGCGGATTACCAAGAGACCCAGTACTTC. Protein: CASNGVKADYQETQYF. The full variable domain, completed using reference TRBV2 and TRBJ2-5, is EPEVTQTPSHQVTQMGQEVILRCVPISNHLYFYWYRQILGQKVEFLVSFYNNEISEKSEIFDDQFSVERPDGSNFTLKIRSTKLEDSAMYFCASNGVKADYQETQYFGPGTRLLVL.

This chain connects TRBV11-1 to TRBJ2-3, with D uncertain. Trimming took off 2 bases at V and 1 base at J, with 10 bases between the two ends. The CDR3 totals 15 residues. Germline loops: CDR1 SGHAT, CDR2 FQDESV (reference sequence). CDR3 in DNA: TGTGCCAGCAGCTTAATGTCGACACGCACAGATACGCAGTATTTT. Translating gives CASSLMSTRTDTQYF.

The chain employs TRBV19 and TRBJ2-1; possible D gene TRBD2, 6 bases. The CDR3 has 14 residues. V dropped 6 bases and J dropped 6 bases, with 15 bases sitting between them. The germline gives CDR1 LNHDA, CDR2 SQIVND (reference sequence). The CDR3 DNA reads as TGTGCCAGTAGCTTAGCGGCAGTTCGCAATGAGCAGTTCTTC. Its translation is CASSLAAVRNEQFF.

This clonotype was counted a few times. The chain recombines TRBV3-1 with TRBJ2-1, with 11 bases aligning to TRBD2. V lost 4 bases and J lost 14; bases outside the gene matches: 7. The CDR3 sequence is 13 residues long. The V gene's germline CDR1 is LGHDT and CDR2 YNNKEL (reference sequence). The CDR3 region has the DNA TGTGCCAGCAGCCCTAGCGGGGGGTCGGGGGAGTTCTTC. Amino acid sequence: CASSPSGGSGEFF.

A note on this clonotype: This could be a read error, since a much larger clone is one nucleotide away. CDR3 coding DNA: TGTGCCATCAGTGAGGGACAGGGGGCAACTCAGCCCCAGCATTTT. It translates to CAISEGQGATQPQHF. The rearrangement joins TRBV10-3 to TRBJ1-5, with 11 bases lining up with TRBD1. The CDR3 runs to 15 residues. V dropped 2 bases and J dropped 6; count of bases not matched to a gene: 3. Germline CDR1 and CDR2: ENHRY and SYGVKD.